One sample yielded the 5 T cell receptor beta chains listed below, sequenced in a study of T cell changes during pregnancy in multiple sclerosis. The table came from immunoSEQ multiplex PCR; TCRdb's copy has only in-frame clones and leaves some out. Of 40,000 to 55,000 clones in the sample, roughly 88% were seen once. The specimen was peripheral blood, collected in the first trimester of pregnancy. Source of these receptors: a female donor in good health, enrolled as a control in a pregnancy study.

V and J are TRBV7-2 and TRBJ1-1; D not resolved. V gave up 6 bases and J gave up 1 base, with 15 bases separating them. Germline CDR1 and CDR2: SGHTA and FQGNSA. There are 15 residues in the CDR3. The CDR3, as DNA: TGTGCCAGCAGTCAACACGCCAACCCGAACACTGAAGCTTTCTTT. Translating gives CASSQHANPNTEAFF. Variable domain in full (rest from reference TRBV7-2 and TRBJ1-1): GAGVSQSPSNKVTEKGKDVELRCDPISGHTALYWYRQSLGQGLEFLIYFQGNSAPDKSGLPSDRFSAERTGGSVSTLTIQRTQQEDSAVYLCASSQHANPNTEAFFGQGTRLTVV.

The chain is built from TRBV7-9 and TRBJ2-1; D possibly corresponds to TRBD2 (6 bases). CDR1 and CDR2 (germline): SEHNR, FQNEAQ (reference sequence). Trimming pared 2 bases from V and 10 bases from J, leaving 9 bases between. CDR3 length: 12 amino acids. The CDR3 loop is CASSLSGDEQFF. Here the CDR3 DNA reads TGTGCCAGCAGCTTATCGGGGGACGAGCAGTTCTTC.

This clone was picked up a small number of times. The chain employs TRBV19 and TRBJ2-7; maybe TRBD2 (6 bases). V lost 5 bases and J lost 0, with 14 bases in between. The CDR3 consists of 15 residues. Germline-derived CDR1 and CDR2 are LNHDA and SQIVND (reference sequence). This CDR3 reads CASSAPWRDSYEQYF. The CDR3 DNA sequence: TGTGCCAGTAGTGCTCCTTGGAGGGACTCCTACGAGCAGTACTTC.

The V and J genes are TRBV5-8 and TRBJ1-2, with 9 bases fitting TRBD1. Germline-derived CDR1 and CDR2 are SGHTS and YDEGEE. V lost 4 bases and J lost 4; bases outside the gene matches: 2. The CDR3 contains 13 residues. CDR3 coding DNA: TGTGCCAGCAGCCCGGACAGGGGCTATGGCTACACCTTC. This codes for CASSPDRGYGYTF.

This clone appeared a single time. The CDR3 nucleotides are TGTGCCAGCACCCTGGGGGGAGGGCCGGGAGAGACCCAGTACTTC. Protein sequence: CASTLGGGPGETQYF. The V and J genes are TRBV28 and TRBJ2-5; 7 nucleotides align to TRBD2. CDR1 is MDHEN and CDR2 is SYDVKM in the germline V gene. The V and J ends lost 7 bases and 4 bases, in that order; junction bases with no gene match: 12. The CDR3 is 15 amino acids.